Sequencing of this T cell receptor beta chain was carried out in a study of blood T cell repertoires in COVID-19. About the research overall: Donors in Cohort 3 counted as recovered after two negative PCRs, clearance, or symptom resolution. PBMCs, B-cell-depleted T cells, or T cells were the source of the cDNA or gDNA that made up the material. The United States, Italy and Spain were the sources of the acute and convalescent COVID-19 samples.

V was pared by 4 bases and J by 4 bases, with 14 bases between. The CDR3 is made up of 14 amino acids. Germline CDR1 is SGHNT and CDR2 is YYREEE (reference sequence). In the authors' workflow: Reference gene primer amplification yielded estimated nucleated cell counts. The data were produced by immunoSEQ multiplex PCR, yet TCRdb's version contains in-frame clones alone and is incomplete. That table is the source of V, J and clone size, and D and trimming were worked out from the DNA. Of 150,000 to 200,000 clones detected, around 86% appear once; the ten largest clones hold roughly 25%. V is TRBV5-4 and J is TRBJ1-2, with a tentative D call TRBD1 (5 bases). The sequenced material came from PBMCs or T cells enriched from blood (not recorded which). The clonotype was recovered from a woman between 40 and 55 years old in a cohort exposed to, infected with or recovered from COVID-19 (not recorded which). CDR3 residues: CASSRQSLSYGYTF. CDR3 DNA sequence: TGTGCCAGCAGCCGACAGTCCCTATCCTATGGCTACACCTTC.